This TCR beta chain was documented in a study of T cells in Graves' hyperthyroidism and ophthalmopathy. The CDR3 contains 17 residues. With 4 bases removed from V and 2 bases from J, the gap between germline ends came to 19 bases. Germline-derived CDR1 and CDR2 are SGHTS and YDEGEE. The CDR3 regions of TCR beta were amplified from RNA transcripts. The HTBI primer set served for first-round RT-PCR of the TCR CDR3. TCRdb ran MiXCR on the multiplex PCR reads and lists one entry per CDR3 protein. Of nearly 750,000 distinct CDR3 sequences listed, around a third are singletons. The sequence was obtained from a woman in her thirties or forties with Graves' hyperthyroidism. The sample comprised blood. V and J are TRBV5-8 and TRBJ1-3, with no clear D. CDR3 in amino acids: CASSQEESEGAGNTIYF. CDR3 DNA: TGTGCCAGCAGCCAAGAGGAGAGTGAGGGAGCTGGAAACACCATATATTTT.